In its sample, the clone carrying this T cell receptor beta chain was seen a few times. The V gene lost 3 bases and the J gene lost 8 bases, with 16 bases spanning the gap. From germline, CDR1 is SEHNR and CDR2 FQNEAQ (reference sequence). This CDR3 spans 15 amino acids. The record originates from a study of T-cell reconstitution after alpha-beta-depleted transplantation in children. As it was prepared, the TCRbeta library received unique molecular identifiers. One entry per CDR3 protein results from TCRdb running MiXCR on the PCR reads. This table holds about 540,000 distinct CDR3 sequences, about 18% found once.

The receptor was isolated from a human donor who donated a stem cell graft to a child with acute lymphoblastic leukemia. This chain uses TRBV7-9 with TRBJ1-4; tentative D call: TRBD1 (6 bases). Sequencing used PBMCs from the stem cell graft donor, obtained from the stem cell graft. CDR3 region: CASSFWQGREEKLFF. In DNA, the CDR3 is TGTGCCAGCAGCTTTTGGCAGGGGAGGGAAGAAAAACTGTTTTTT.